This T cell receptor (beta chain) was recorded in a study of T-cell reconstitution after alpha-beta-depleted transplantation in children. V trimming: 3 bases; J trimming: 0 bases; junction bases outside the gene matches: 7. This CDR3 has 17 residues. The germline CDR1 and CDR2 sequences are SGHRS and YFSETQ. For TCRbeta, the library was prepared with unique molecular identifiers. TCRdb redid the calling of the PCR reads with MiXCR, one entry per CDR3 protein. The repertoire consists of under 140,000 distinct CDR3 sequences, with 10% to 13% occurring once and the leading ten covering approximately 7.6%. This clonotype was counted ten times or more.

This sequence was found in a human donor who donated a stem cell graft to a child with acute lymphoblastic leukemia. Material: PBMCs from the stem cell graft donor, obtained from the stem cell graft. This chain connects TRBV5-1 to TRBJ2-3; 10 bases match TRBD2. CDR3 amino acids: CASSYRPSGGSTDTQYF. Here the CDR3 DNA reads TGCGCCAGCAGCTACAGACCTAGCGGGGGTAGCACAGATACGCAGTATTTT.